The present entry profiles one TCR beta chain with its context. Clones were sequenced by immunoSEQ multiplex PCR, and TCRdb holds only the in-frame ones, with some missing. The sample holds 130,000 or so clones, roughly 90% seen once. This CDR3 comprises 13 residues. Germline V gives CDR1 SNHLY, CDR2 FYNNEI. V trimming: 6 bases; J trimming: 3 bases; junction bases outside the gene matches: 1. The sample is drawn from a study of control samples from healthy donors and cancer patients. This chain uses TRBV2 with TRBJ1-4; 7 bases are shared with TRBD1. Sequencing used blood. The sequence was collected from a middle-aged man in good health. The CDR3 loop is CASRTGSNEKLFF. The CDR3 DNA is TGTGCCAGCAGGACAGGGTCTAATGAAAAACTGTTTTTT.